This T cell receptor beta chain was profiled in a study of T cells after yellow fever vaccination (dated by TCRdb to the late 2010s). About the investigation overall: The SMART-Seq v4 Ultra Low Input RNA kit was used to prepare libraries from fractions with low cell numbers. To follow T-cell clones before and after primary and booster YFV17D yellow fever vaccination, bulk TCR alpha and beta repertoires were sequenced over time. Two healthy male donors, one aged 18 to 30 and one aged 30 to 40 years, made up the cohort. Blood samples were taken at several timepoints before and after primary and secondary immunization, and bulk PBMC replicates and cell subsets were isolated.

TCR cDNA was synthesized by 5'RACE template switching, which introduced a universal primer site and unique molecular identifiers. Priming of cDNA synthesis was performed from both the TCR alpha and TCR beta constant segments. Libraries were amplified in two PCR steps, with sample barcodes and sequencing adapters added in the second step. Libraries were sequenced on Illumina HiSeq 2500 (2x100 bp) or NovaSeq (2x150 bp). Concerning the study's data processing: Demultiplexing of reads and collapsing into UMI consensus sequences were performed with MIGEC, and V(D)J alignment was carried out with MiXCR. Using edgeR on replicate PBMC samples, clonotypes were called vaccine-responding if FDR was below 0.01 and the log2 fold change was above 5 up to day 15. Each bulk clonotype was labeled CD4 or CD8 based on which sequenced repertoire, CD4 or CD8, contained the clonotype at higher abundance. In TCRdb, the public reads were trimmed at Q25 with fastp and aligned with MiXCR, with productive beta chains retained. Entries that share a CDR3 protein sequence are merged under the most common genes and DNA. The V and J calls, along with clone size, are taken from TCRdb and not from the paper's own processing. This sample has about 630,000 distinct CDR3 sequences in its table, and approximately 13% of those were observed once. The top ten clonotypes cover around 14% of the sample.

Study-wide conclusions, independent of this receptor: A small share of clonotypes occurred in both CD4 and CD8 compartments, likely arising from convergent recombination. Computational filtering was required because FACS-sorted repertoires could contain abundant contaminating clonotypes from the bulk population. Because the study included only a couple of donors, the extent to which the findings can be generalized is limited. After the booster, most clones that had expanded after primary vaccination were detected again (roughly 96% of CD4 and around 88% of CD8), suggesting broad maintenance of memory. The secondary T-cell response was weaker than the primary response but faster, peaking on day 5 instead of day 15.

The intended sense of this specimen's treatment or condition label: live attenuated yellow fever vaccine strain. At each blood-draw timepoint, two biological replicates of bulk PBMCs were obtained. PBMCs were isolated from peripheral blood using a standard Ficoll-Paque protocol. TriZol was used to extract RNA from bulk PBMCs, CD4 and CD8 fractions, and dextramer-positive and dextramer-negative fractions. This clonotype was found a few times. There is no known antigen for this receptor. Nothing much larger sits one base from this clone, and base qualities are not available. The CDR3 contains 15 residues, cysteine and phenylalanine counted. CDR3 DNA only is kept here, 45 bases in frame from base 1. According to the germline V gene, CDR1 reads SGHVS and CDR2 reads FQNEAQ. V and J are truncated by 7 bases and 1 base respectively, leaving an intervening sequence of 17 bases.

Here the chain combines TRBV7-8 and TRBJ2-7, with the D gene possibly TRBD1 or TRBD2, each one fitting 6 bases. The TCR was taken from a man aged 30 to 45 who received the YFV17D yellow fever vaccine. This specimen was PBMCs, taken on the day of the yellow fever booster vaccination. The CDR3 reads CASNPRGGSSYEQYF. The bases read TGTGCCAGCAACCCAAGAGGGGGGTCATCCTACGAGCAGTACTTC.